These 11 T cell receptor beta chains were all obtained from the same sample, sequenced in a study of technical replicates of blood from a few donors. Measured with immunoSEQ multiplex PCR; TCRdb has only the in-frame clones, and not every one. The data show approximately 100,000 clones, roughly 95% seen once. The specimen sequenced was T cells isolated from PBMCs. The receptors were gathered from a human donor in good health.

The CDR3 DNA sequence: TGTGCCAGCAGCACCCTCAGCCGACTCAATCAGCCCCAGCATTTT. Translation: CASSTLSRLNQPQHF. J is TRBJ1-5 and V is TRBV28, with D unclear. The CDR3 spans 15 residues. From germline, CDR1 is MDHEN and CDR2 SYDVKM. Trimming left V 6 bases short and J 3 bases short, with 15 bases between.

The V gene is TRBV19, the J gene TRBJ2-1; TRBD2 matches at 11 bases. The CDR3 has 16 amino acids. The trim removed 5 bases at V and 6 bases at J, leaving 9 bases unmatched. Germline lookup yields CDR1 LNHDA and CDR2 SQIVND (reference sequence). CDR3 amino acids: CASSFPGTSGRNEQFF. DNA for the CDR3: TGTGCCAGTAGTTTTCCCGGGACTAGCGGCCGCAATGAGCAGTTCTTC.

The chain employs TRBV7-3 and TRBJ2-1, with 9 bases that match TRBD2. The CDR3 spans 17 residues. The V segment lost 6 bases and the J segment 5 bases; nucleotides outside the gene matches: 14. The V gene's germline CDR1 is SGHTA and CDR2 FQGTGA. The CDR3 DNA is TGTGCCAGCAGGGAAACCGGGTTAGCTAGCGGGGACAATGAGCAGTTCTTC. It translates to CASRETGLASGDNEQFF.

This clone appeared a single time. The rearrangement links TRBV28 to TRBJ2-7; TRBD1 might be the D (5 bases). The germline V and J ends were trimmed by 8 bases and 3 bases, with 14 bases remaining between them. There are 13 residues in the CDR3. Germline CDR1 MDHEN, CDR2 SYDVKM. In nucleotides, the CDR3 is TGTGCCAGCGCGGTAGACAGCGACTACGAGCAGTACTTC. This sequence encodes CASAVDSDYEQYF.

V gene TRBV11-2 combines with J gene TRBJ2-3; D is ambiguous. V was cut by 3 bases and J by 2 bases, with 12 bases left in between. This CDR3 contains 15 residues. Germline V CDR1 and CDR2: SGHAT, FQNNGV. The CDR3 sequence is CASSFATTSTDTQYF. The CDR3 DNA follows: TGTGCCAGCAGCTTTGCGACAACCTCCACAGATACGCAGTATTTT.

The V gene is TRBV7-6, the J gene TRBJ2-1, with 7 bases fitting TRBD1. Germline V lookup: CDR1 SGHVS, CDR2 FNYEAQ. CDR3 length equals 15 residues. V shed 5 bases and J 2 bases; nucleotides not matched to a gene: 6. The CDR3 DNA sequence: TGTGCCAGCAGCGTCTCGACAGGGACCTACAATGAGCAGTTCTTC. Amino acids: CASSVSTGTYNEQFF. The whole variable domain, remainder taken from reference TRBV7-6 and TRBJ2-1, is GAGVSQSPRYKVTKRGQDVALRCDPISGHVSLYWYRQALGQGPEFLTYFNYEAQQDKSGLPNDRFSAERPEGSISTLTIQRTEQRDSAMYRCASSVSTGTYNEQFFGPGTRLTVL.

Only one count was recorded for this clone. The chain joins TRBV5-4 to TRBJ1-2; the match to TRBD1 covers 7 bases. V gave up 4 bases and J gave up 4 bases; unmatched junction bases: 7. CDR1 and CDR2 (germline): SGHNT, YYREEE (reference sequence). This CDR3 is 14 amino acids long. The CDR3 here is CASSQPDRFYGYTF. CDR3 nucleotides: TGTGCCAGCAGCCAACCGGACAGGTTCTATGGCTACACCTTC.

Written as DNA, the CDR3 is TGTGCCTGGAGTGTAGTCGGGGGCTCCTACGAGCAGTACTTC. This sequence encodes CAWSVVGGSYEQYF. The rearrangement uses TRBV30 and TRBJ2-7; a weak D match, TRBD2 (6 bases). Looked up from germline, CDR1 is GTSNPN and CDR2 is SVGIG (reference sequence). The CDR3 is 14 amino acids. V dropped 0 bases and J dropped 0 bases, with 9 bases sitting between them.

The chain employs TRBV30 and TRBJ2-7; the D gene is possibly TRBD2 (5 bases). The V end was cut by 5 bases, the J end by 7 bases, with 12 bases between. Germline CDR1 is GTSNPN and CDR2 is SVGIG (reference sequence). The CDR3 contains 11 residues. The CDR3 DNA sequence: TGTGCCTGGGGCGAGTCGGGGGAGCAGTACTTC. It yields the protein CAWGESGEQYF.

V is TRBV14 and J is TRBJ2-7, with a weak D call TRBD1 (6 bases). Trimming removed 4 bases at V and 2 bases at J, with 15 bases between. The germline V gene encodes CDR1 SGHDN and CDR2 FVKESK. The CDR3 has 15 amino acids. In DNA, the CDR3 is TGTGCCAGCAGCCCGTTTCCCTCAGGGGCCTACGAGCAGTACTTC. It codes for CASSPFPSGAYEQYF.

The chain couples TRBV11-1 to TRBJ2-3; the match to TRBD2 covers 7 bases. The V segment lost 3 bases and the J segment 1 base; nucleotides outside the gene matches: 1. The germline gives CDR1 SGHAT, CDR2 FQDESV (reference sequence). The CDR3 contains 14 residues. The CDR3: CASSFGGGTDTQYF. The CDR3 DNA reads TGTGCCAGCAGCTTTGGGGGGGGCACAGATACGCAGTATTTT.